This T cell receptor beta chain was recovered during a study of beta chain features in type 1 diabetes. In regard to this clone: Its antigen is unknown.

Expressed TCRB transcripts were sequenced because the isolated RNA had all been reverse transcribed beforehand. Naive, central memory and regulatory T cell samples averaged approximately 3.9 million immunoSEQ reads each. Only in-frame clones appear in the TCRdb table, and some are missing; sequencing was by immunoSEQ multiplex PCR. The sample includes over 15,000 clones, more than 60% of them seen just once. Overall study findings and caveats: TCRB CDR3s were moderately but significantly shorter in Type 1 diabetes patients in all four CD4+ subsets.

This TCR derives from a man aged 25-40 years with type 1 diabetes. The sample comprised Tregs from blood.

CDR3 in amino acids: CASSLGGSVRGEQYF. In DNA, the CDR3 is TGTGCCAGCAGTCTGGGGGGATCGGTGAGGGGCGAGCAGTACTTC. This sequence joins TRBV27 and TRBJ2-5, with a tentative D call TRBD2 (6 bases). The J call may be incorrect, as the DNA end agrees better with TRBJ2-7. The germline CDR1 and CDR2 sequences are MNHEY and SMNVEV (reference sequence). CDR3 size: 15 residues.